Listed here are 27 T cell receptor beta chains from one sample, sequenced in a study of spatial heterogeneity in lung cancer. TCRdb passed the 5' RACE reads through MiXCR, listing each CDR3 protein once. The sample shows 7,600 or so distinct CDR3 sequences, roughly 7.2% of them seen only once. Time point: sample taken at primary tumor resection. This sample comprised PBMCs, obtained at surgery. These receptors were collected from a male donor with early-stage non-small cell lung cancer.

This clonotype rates as medium-sized. The gene calls are TRBV28 and TRBJ1-1; a possible D gene is TRBD1 (5 bases). The CDR3 consists of 15 residues. The germline V and J ends were trimmed by 6 bases and 4 bases, with 18 bases remaining between them. Per the germline V gene, CDR1 is MDHEN and CDR2 is SYDVKM. The CDR3 loop reads CASSPVGGTGTEAFF. For the CDR3, the DNA is TGTGCCAGCAGCCCCGTTGGGGGGACGGGCACTGAAGCTTTCTTT.

This clonotype was picked up many times. V usage is TRBV12-5 and J usage is TRBJ2-3, with D perhaps assigned TRBD1 or TRBD2 (5 bases each). CDR1 is LGHNT, CDR2 FRNRAP, per germline. CDR3 size: 14 residues. V was clipped by 7 bases and J by 0 bases, with 11 bases between them. The CDR3 nucleotides read TGTGCTAGTGCCCGGGGCGGAAGCACAGATACGCAGTATTTT. Translated, it gives CASARGGSTDTQYF.

This clonotype appeared a few times. The rearrangement uses TRBV28 and TRBJ2-1; 9 nucleotides agree with TRBD1. After removal of 4 bases from V and 6 bases from J, the junction contained 7 bases not matched to a gene. Germline lookup yields CDR1 MDHEN and CDR2 SYDVKM. This CDR3 is 15 amino acids long. The DNA of the CDR3 is TGTGCCAGCAGTTCGGGACAGGGCGGAGGCAATGAGCAGTTCTTC. Protein: CASSSGQGGGNEQFF. Combining the CDR3 with reference TRBV28 and TRBJ2-1 gives the whole variable domain DVKVTQSSRYLVKRTGEKVFLECVQDMDHENMFWYRQDPGLGLRLIYFSYDVKMKEKGDIPEGYSVSREKKERFSLILESASTNQTSMYLCASSSGQGGGNEQFFGPGTRLTVL.

This clonotype has ten or more counts. The chain is built from TRBV20-1 and TRBJ1-5; D possibly corresponds to TRBD1 (5 bases). Trimming removed 0 bases from V and 1 base from J, with 7 bases in between. There are 14 residues in the CDR3. Germline assignment: CDR1 DFQATT and CDR2 SNEGSKA (reference sequence). Here the CDR3 DNA reads TGCAGTGCTAGAGATGGGGGAAGCAATCAGCCCCAGCATTTT. Its protein product is CSARDGGSNQPQHF.

This clonotype was picked up many times. The CDR3 coding sequence is TGCAGTGCTAGGACTAGCGGAGGATCCTACGAGCAGTACTTC. Translation gives CSARTSGGSYEQYF. V usage is TRBV20-1 and J usage is TRBJ2-7; TRBD2 matches at 9 bases. This CDR3 is built from 14 residues. J lost 1 base, V lost 3 bases, and 4 bases had no gene match. Germline V gene lookup returns CDR1 DFQATT and CDR2 SNEGSKA (reference sequence).

This clonotype was seen many times. The V call is TRBV5-1, the J call TRBJ1-3; the D gene is possibly TRBD1 (5 bases). Germline V CDR1 and CDR2: SGHRS, YFSETQ. V was pared by 4 bases and J by 0 bases, with 11 bases between. CDR3 length equals 15 residues. This CDR3 reads CASSPAGFSGNTIYF. The CDR3 DNA is TGCGCCAGCAGCCCCGCAGGGTTCTCTGGAAACACCATATATTTT.

This clonotype came up many times. This chain uses TRBV5-6 with TRBJ1-1; the match to TRBD1 covers 7 bases. The CDR3 covers 16 residues. CDR1 and CDR2 from the germline V gene are SGHDT and YYEEEE. Germline trimming cut 0 bases from V and 5 bases from J; bases unmatched to any gene: 10. CDR3 DNA sequence: TGTGCCAGCAGCTTGGGACAGGGTCTACGGAGTACTGAAGCTTTCTTT. Its translation is CASSLGQGLRSTEAFF.

This clonotype was detected ten times or more. The chain recombines TRBV11-2 with TRBJ2-5, with a possible D match to TRBD2 (6 bases). This CDR3 is built from 15 residues. Germline loops: CDR1 SGHAT, CDR2 FQNNGV. V was cut by 2 bases and J by 3 bases, with 13 bases left in between. For the CDR3, the DNA is TGTGCCAGCAGCTTACTTCGGTCTAGCGAAGAGACCCAGTACTTC. It encodes CASSLLRSSEETQYF.

This clonotype was picked up many times. J is TRBJ1-4 and V is TRBV20-1, with TRBD1 matching 8 bases. The CDR3 spans 12 residues. V shed 5 bases, J shed 15 bases, and the junction held 11 bases outside the gene matches. Germline V lookup: CDR1 DFQATT, CDR2 SNEGSKA (reference sequence). CDR3 loop: CSAPGTGAGLFF. The CDR3 DNA reads TGCAGTGCTCCCGGGACAGGTGCAGGTTTGTTTTTT.

In nucleotides, the CDR3 is TGTGCCAGCAGCCGGCGGGACTTCCCACCAGCCAATGAGCAGTTCTTC. This gives the protein CASSRRDFPPANEQFF. The genes are TRBV3-1 and TRBJ2-1; maybe TRBD2 (6 bases). Germline V CDR1 and CDR2: LGHDT, YNNKEL (reference sequence). V lost 4 bases and J lost 6, with 19 bases in between. The CDR3 runs 16 residues.

This clonotype was detected many times. The CDR3 nucleotides read TGTGCCAGCAGTACACTAGCGGGAGCTTGGTACAATGAGCAGTTCTTC. This gives the protein CASSTLAGAWYNEQFF. V usage is TRBV28 and J usage is TRBJ2-1, with 11 nucleotides matching TRBD2. The CDR3 has 16 residues. Germline-derived CDR1 and CDR2 are MDHEN and SYDVKM. Losses at the gene ends were 5 bases for V and 4 bases for J; bases not matched to a gene: 7.

This clonotype was picked up many times. The CDR3 here is CASSPGQGKETQYF. The CDR3, as DNA: TGTGCCAGCAGTCCGGGACAGGGTAAAGAGACCCAGTACTTC. The J gene is TRBJ2-5, the V gene TRBV2; TRBD1 aligns across 9 bases. Germline-derived CDR1 and CDR2 are SNHLY and FYNNEI. V gave up 5 bases and J gave up 3 bases; unmatched junction bases: 4. This CDR3 has 14 residues.

This clonotype has ten or more counts. This chain connects TRBV7-9 to TRBJ2-1; D may correspond to TRBD1 or TRBD2 (5 bases each). The CDR3 spans 16 residues. V dropped 5 bases and J dropped 5 bases, with 19 bases sitting between them. Per germline, CDR1 SEHNR and CDR2 FQNEAQ (reference sequence). This CDR3 reads CASSPPNRDVNNEQFF. The DNA for the CDR3 is TGTGCCAGCAGCCCCCCCAACCGGGACGTTAACAATGAGCAGTTCTTC.

This clonotype came up many times. CDR3: CASSAGTDLSNQPQHF. CDR3 coding DNA: TGTGCCAGCAGTGCGGGGACAGACCTCAGCAATCAGCCCCAGCATTTT. This chain links TRBV27 with TRBJ1-5; 7 bases fit TRBD1. Per germline, CDR1 MNHEY and CDR2 SMNVEV (reference sequence). V lost 5 bases, J lost 1 base, and 8 bases stayed unmatched. This CDR3 has 16 residues.

In this sample, this clonotype turned up many times. The chain is built from TRBV18 and TRBJ2-3; D unclear. Looked up from germline, CDR1 is KGHSH and CDR2 is LQKENI. Trimming removed 0 bases at V and 6 bases at J, with 10 bases between. This CDR3 has 14 residues. This chain's CDR3 is CASSPPVRTDTQYF. CDR3 sequence (DNA): TGTGCCAGCTCACCACCTGTCCGGACGGATACGCAGTATTTT.

The table lists this clonotype with many counts. The chain uses TRBV7-9 and TRBJ1-5, with 7 bases that match TRBD1. CDR1 is SEHNR, CDR2 FQNEAQ, per germline (reference sequence). V lost 5 bases to trimming and J lost 4 bases; unmatched junction nucleotides: 11. The CDR3 consists of 16 residues. The CDR3 region has the DNA TGTGCCAGCAGCGCCGCGACAGGGTTAAGGAATCAGCCCCAGCATTTT. Amino acids: CASSAATGLRNQPQHF.

This clonotype was found many times. The chain is built from TRBV7-2 and TRBJ2-3; TRBD2 matches at 7 bases. Germline CDR1 and CDR2: SGHTA and FQGNSA. The CDR3 is made up of 16 amino acids. Trimming at V came to 7 bases and at J to 0 bases, leaving 10 bases not matched to a gene. This chain's CDR3 is CASTVSASGSTDTQYF. Written as DNA, the CDR3 is TGTGCCAGCACCGTCTCGGCTAGCGGTAGCACAGATACGCAGTATTTT.

This clonotype has ten or more counts. The V and J genes are TRBV20-1 and TRBJ2-3, with 12 positions matching TRBD2. The germline CDR1 and CDR2 sequences are DFQATT and SNEGSKA (reference sequence). The J segment lost 0 bases and the V segment lost 6 bases, leaving 10 bases of the junction unmatched. There are 17 residues in the CDR3. CDR3 DNA: TGCAGTGCGACACTAGCGGGGGGATTCTCTAGCACAGATACGCAGTATTTT. It is translated as CSATLAGGFSSTDTQYF.

V and J are TRBV19 and TRBJ1-4; no reliable D call. This CDR3 contains 13 residues. The germline V and J ends were trimmed by 7 bases and 4 bases, with 10 bases remaining between them. CDR1 is LNHDA and CDR2 is SQIVND in the germline V gene (reference sequence). CDR3 sequence reads: CASNSGYNEKLFF. The CDR3 DNA reads as TGTGCCAGTAACAGCGGCTATAATGAAAAACTGTTTTTT.

This clonotype came up many times. CDR3 DNA sequence: TGTGCCAGCAGCTCATCGGTGGGATCTGTGGATGAGCAGTTCTTC. This gives the protein CASSSSVGSVDEQFF. The chain carries TRBV7-2 and TRBJ2-1, with D uncertain. The V gene's germline CDR1 is SGHTA and CDR2 FQGNSA. The CDR3 is 15 residues long. V gave up 4 bases and J gave up 8 bases, with 18 bases separating them. The full variable domain, its missing parts supplied by reference TRBV7-2 and TRBJ2-1, is GAGVSQSPSNKVTEKGKDVELRCDPISGHTALYWYRQSLGQGLEFLIYFQGNSAPDKSGLPSDRFSAERTGGSVSTLTIQRTQQEDSAVYLCASSSSVGSVDEQFFGPGTRLTVL.

This clonotype was seen repeatedly, ten times or more. This chain links TRBV5-1 with TRBJ1-6, with a weak D call TRBD1 (6 bases). This CDR3 contains 12 residues. Trimming removed 9 bases at V and 7 bases at J, with 11 bases between. Germline V lookup: CDR1 SGHRS, CDR2 YFSETQ. Here the CDR3 DNA reads TGCGCCACGCGGGACACCAATTCACCCCTCCACTTT. Protein product: CATRDTNSPLHF.

This clonotype was recorded many times. V usage is TRBV7-9 and J usage is TRBJ2-6; D unresolved. There are 14 residues in the CDR3. The V gene's germline CDR1 is SEHNR and CDR2 FQNEAQ (reference sequence). Trimming removed 5 bases from V and 4 bases from J, with 9 bases in between. For the CDR3, the DNA is TGTGCCAGCAGCCAGCCTGCGGGGGCCAACGTCCTGACTTTC. It yields the protein CASSQPAGANVLTF.

This clonotype was detected many times. V usage is TRBV9 and J usage is TRBJ2-1, with D maybe TRBD2 (6 bases). Germline V gene sequence: CDR1 SGDLS, CDR2 YYNGEE. The CDR3 spans 13 residues. Trimming pared 4 bases from V and 8 bases from J, leaving 13 bases between. DNA of the CDR3: TGTGCCAGCAGCCCACTAGGAGGGCATGAGCAGTTCTTC. Translating it yields CASSPLGGHEQFF.

The sample holds many counts of this clonotype. J is TRBJ1-4 and V is TRBV28, with a possible D match to TRBD1 (5 bases). Germline CDR1 is MDHEN and CDR2 is SYDVKM. The CDR3 consists of 15 residues. Trimming stripped 1 base from V and 5 bases from J, with 11 bases between. CDR3 DNA sequence: TGTGCCAGCAGTTTATCCAGGGAAGGAAATGAAAAACTGTTTTTT. Amino acid sequence: CASSLSREGNEKLFF.

This clonotype was seen repeatedly, ten times or more. This chain joins TRBV11-1 and TRBJ2-1, with TRBD2 identical over 14 bases. Per the germline V gene, CDR1 is SGHAT and CDR2 is FQDESV (reference sequence). The CDR3 sequence is 18 residues long. Trimming took 5 bases from V and 0 from J; bases not matched to a gene: 6. The CDR3 region is CASSPGLAGAPSYNEQFF. DNA of the CDR3: TGTGCCAGCAGCCCGGGACTAGCGGGAGCCCCCTCCTACAATGAGCAGTTCTTC.

This clonotype has ten or more counts. The chain links TRBV28 to TRBJ1-4, with D tentatively TRBD1 (5 bases). The germline V gene has CDR1 MDHEN and CDR2 SYDVKM. V lost 5 bases and J 0 bases, leaving 10 bases between the germline ends. The CDR3 consists of 15 residues. For the CDR3, the DNA is TGTGCCAGCAGTCTCGGGACGGCAACTAATGAAAAACTGTTTTTT. Translating it yields CASSLGTATNEKLFF.

This clonotype was counted at least ten times. This chain joins TRBV20-1 and TRBJ1-5, with no clear D. The CDR3 runs 15 residues. The V gene's germline CDR1 is DFQATT and CDR2 SNEGSKA (reference sequence). Trimming removed 6 bases from V and 0 bases from J, with 15 bases in between. CDR3 in DNA: TGCAGTGCCTCTATGACACGTGATAGCAATCAGCCCCAGCATTTT. Its protein is CSASMTRDSNQPQHF.